What follows are 10 T cell receptor beta chains derived from one specimen sequenced in a study of T cells after yellow fever vaccination. Using its own MiXCR run on the 5' RACE reads, TCRdb lists one record per CDR3 protein. Altogether around 250,000 distinct CDR3 sequences are present, around 5.2% being singletons, with the ten largest covering roughly 3.4%. The source material was CD4+ T cells sorted from PBMCs, sampled on the day of the yellow fever booster vaccination. The receptors were gathered from a man between 18 and 29 years old who received the YFV17D yellow fever vaccine.

The V gene is TRBV29-1, the J gene TRBJ1-1; D ambiguous. Germline V gives CDR1 SQVTM, CDR2 ANQGSEA. V gave up 3 bases and J gave up 0 bases, with 8 bases separating them. The CDR3 is 13 amino acids. Here the CDR3 DNA reads TGCAGCGTTGAGTTGAAGATGAACACTGAAGCTTTCTTT. Translated: CSVELKMNTEAFF.

The chain links TRBV7-2 to TRBJ2-3; tentatively, D is TRBD2 (5 bases). Germline V gives CDR1 SGHTA, CDR2 FQGNSA. This CDR3 has 15 amino acids. V lost 5 bases and J lost 6, with 18 bases in between. The CDR3 sequence is CASSLTGGRGDTQYF. Written as DNA, the CDR3 is TGTGCCAGCAGCCTAACGGGTGGTCGAGGGGATACGCAGTATTTT.

This sequence joins TRBV3-1 and TRBJ1-5; D is uncertain. Deletions cut 4 bases from V and 5 bases from J, with 6 bases between. The germline V gene has CDR1 LGHDT and CDR2 YNNKEL (reference sequence). The CDR3 is made up of 12 amino acids. The CDR3 region has the DNA TGTGCCAGCAGCCGGAATGATCAGCCCCAGCATTTT. Residues: CASSRNDQPQHF.

In this sample, this clonotype turned up a few times. V gene TRBV5-6 combines with J gene TRBJ1-6; TRBD1 matches 7 bases. Germline values: CDR1 SGHDT, CDR2 YYEEEE. V lost 0 bases, J lost 7 bases, and 4 bases stayed unmatched. CDR3 size: 15 residues. The CDR3 nucleotides read TGTGCCAGCAGCTTGGACCCAGGGGGGAATTCACCCCTCCACTTT. It is translated as CASSLDPGGNSPLHF.

The V call is TRBV5-1, the J call TRBJ2-2; D possibly matches TRBD1 or TRBD2 (5 bases each). The CDR3 loop spans 15 amino acids. CDR1 is SGHRS and CDR2 is YFSETQ in the germline V gene. V was cut by 3 bases and J by 0 bases, with 9 bases left in between. The CDR3 spells CASSWGTANTGELFF. The CDR3 DNA reads as TGCGCCAGCAGCTGGGGGACCGCGAACACCGGGGAGCTGTTTTTT.

This clonotype was detected many times. V is TRBV29-1 and J is TRBJ2-1, with 8 bases that match TRBD2. The CDR3 spans 15 residues. CDR1 is SQVTM, CDR2 ANQGSEA, per germline. J gave up 7 bases and V 4 bases, and 12 bases lay outside the gene matches. CDR3 coding DNA: TGCAGCGTTGTTTTGGGTCTCGGGGGGGCAAATGAGCAGTTCTTC. It codes for CSVVLGLGGANEQFF.

The sample holds many counts of this clonotype. The CDR3 protein is CASSPRPGDEKLFF. The CDR3 DNA reads as TGTGCCAGCAGCCCCCGACCTGGGGATGAAAAACTGTTTTTT. This chain connects TRBV11-2 to TRBJ1-4; unclear D gene. In germline, CDR1 is SGHAT, CDR2 FQNNGV. The CDR3 loop spans 14 amino acids. V was clipped by 5 bases and J by 6 bases, with 13 bases between them.

This chain links TRBV7-9 with TRBJ2-1; D gene unclear. This CDR3 region has 10 residues. The V end lost 4 bases, the J end lost 7 bases, and 2 bases lay between the germline ends. The germline CDR1 and CDR2 sequences are SEHNR and FQNEAQ (reference sequence). CDR3 in DNA: TGTGCCAGCAGCTGGAATGAGCAGTTCTTC. Translating gives CASSWNEQFF. The complete variable domain, with remaining parts taken from reference TRBV7-9 and TRBJ2-1, reads DTGVSQNPRHKITKRGQNVTFRCDPISEHNRLYWYRQTLGQGPEFLTYFQNEAQLEKSRLLSDRFSAERPKGSFSTLEIQRTEQGDSAMYLCASSWNEQFFGPGTRLTVL.

This clonotype has only a few counts. The chain joins TRBV4-1 to TRBJ2-5, with 11 positions matching TRBD1. The CDR3 has 15 residues. V gave up 6 bases and J gave up 0 bases; unmatched junction bases: 3. Germline V gene data show CDR1 as MGHRA and CDR2 as YSYEKL. In DNA, the CDR3 is TGCGCCAGCAGACGGGACAGGGGGTACCAAGAGACCCAGTACTTC. Protein product: CASRRDRGYQETQYF.

The table lists this clonotype with many counts. This chain connects TRBV6-2 or TRBV6-3 to TRBJ2-1; 8 bases line up with TRBD1. This CDR3 is built from 19 residues. Per germline, CDR1 MNHEY and CDR2 SVGEGT. V trimming: 2 bases; J trimming: 6 bases; junction bases outside the gene matches: 18. In DNA form, the CDR3 reads TGTGCCAGCAGTTACACTAGGACAGGGTGGCAAGTGGTGGTCAATGAGCAGTTCTTC. It translates to CASSYTRTGWQVVVNEQFF.